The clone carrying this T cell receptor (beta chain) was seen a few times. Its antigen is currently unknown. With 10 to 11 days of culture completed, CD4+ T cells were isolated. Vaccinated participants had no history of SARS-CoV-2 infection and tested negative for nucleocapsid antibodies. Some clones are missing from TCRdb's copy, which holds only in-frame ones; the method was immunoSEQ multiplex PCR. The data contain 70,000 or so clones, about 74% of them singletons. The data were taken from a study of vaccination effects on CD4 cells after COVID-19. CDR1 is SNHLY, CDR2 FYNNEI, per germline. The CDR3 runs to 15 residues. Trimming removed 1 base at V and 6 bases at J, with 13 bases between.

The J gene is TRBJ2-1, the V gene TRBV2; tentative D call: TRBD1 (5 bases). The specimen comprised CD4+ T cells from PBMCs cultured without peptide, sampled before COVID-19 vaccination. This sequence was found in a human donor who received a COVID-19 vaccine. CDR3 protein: CASSEGVARGNEQFF. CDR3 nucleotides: TGTGCCAGCAGTGAAGGGGTAGCTAGGGGCAATGAGCAGTTCTTC.